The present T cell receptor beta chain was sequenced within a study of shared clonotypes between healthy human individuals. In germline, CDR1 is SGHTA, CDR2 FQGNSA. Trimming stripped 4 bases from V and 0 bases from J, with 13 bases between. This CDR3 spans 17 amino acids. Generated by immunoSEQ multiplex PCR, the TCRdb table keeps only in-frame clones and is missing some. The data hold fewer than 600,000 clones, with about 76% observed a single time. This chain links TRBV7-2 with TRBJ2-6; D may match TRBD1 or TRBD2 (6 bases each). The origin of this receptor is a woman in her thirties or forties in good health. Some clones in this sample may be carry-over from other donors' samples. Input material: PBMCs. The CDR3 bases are TGTGCCAGCAGCTCCTCGGGGGCCCTCTCTGGGGCCAACGTCCTGACTTTC. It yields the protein CASSSSGALSGANVLTF. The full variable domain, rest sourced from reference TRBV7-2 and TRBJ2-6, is GAGVSQSPSNKVTEKGKDVELRCDPISGHTALYWYRQSLGQGLEFLIYFQGNSAPDKSGLPSDRFSAERTGGSVSTLTIQRTQQEDSAVYLCASSSSGALSGANVLTFGAGSRLTVL.